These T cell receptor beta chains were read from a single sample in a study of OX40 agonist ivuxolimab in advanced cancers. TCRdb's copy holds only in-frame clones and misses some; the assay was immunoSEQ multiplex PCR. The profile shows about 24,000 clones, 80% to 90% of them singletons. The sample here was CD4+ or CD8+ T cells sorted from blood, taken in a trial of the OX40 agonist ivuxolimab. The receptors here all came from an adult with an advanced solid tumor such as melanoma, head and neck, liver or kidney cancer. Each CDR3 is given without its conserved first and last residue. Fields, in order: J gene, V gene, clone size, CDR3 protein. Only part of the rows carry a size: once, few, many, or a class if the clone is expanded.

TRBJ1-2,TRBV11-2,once,ASSLGPGVTGGDGYT
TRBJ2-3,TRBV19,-,ASSYSGRTSTDTQY
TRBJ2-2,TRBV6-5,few,ASSYSSPPELF
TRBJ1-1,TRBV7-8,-,ASSLDQNTEAF
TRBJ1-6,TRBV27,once,ASSLQGLSPLH
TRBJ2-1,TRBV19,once,ASSIAPSGYEQF
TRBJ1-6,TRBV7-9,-,ASSNSPLH
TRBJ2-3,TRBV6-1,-,ASSEAAGTDTQY
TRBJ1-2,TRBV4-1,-,ASSQDQGDSYGYT
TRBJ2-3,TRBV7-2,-,ASTSLAGGSDTQY
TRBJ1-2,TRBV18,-,ASSPTGGNYGYT
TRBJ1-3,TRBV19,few,ASSQGAGSGNTIY
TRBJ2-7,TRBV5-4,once,ASSPSGRYEQY
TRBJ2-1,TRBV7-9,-,ASSFRDYLYNEQF
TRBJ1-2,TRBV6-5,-,ASSPRGNYGYT
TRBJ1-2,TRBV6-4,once,ASSPQTGTGAYGYT
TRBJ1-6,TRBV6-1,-,ASSEIANNSPLH
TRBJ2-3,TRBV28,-,ASSWAGGGDTQY
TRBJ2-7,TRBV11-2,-,ASSSDPDGYEQY
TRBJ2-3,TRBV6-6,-,ASTQAGVGTDTQY
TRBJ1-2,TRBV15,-,ATSAGENYGYT
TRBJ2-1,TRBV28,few,ASGVDRAGNEQF
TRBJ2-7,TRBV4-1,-,ASSPGHANYEQY
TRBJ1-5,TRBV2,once,ASSDGQSNQPQH
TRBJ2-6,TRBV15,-,ATSQDRAGANVLT
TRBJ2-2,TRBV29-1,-,SVASYGELF
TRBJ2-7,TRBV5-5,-,ASSLAASGYEQY
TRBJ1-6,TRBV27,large,ASSPPRTWGNSPLH
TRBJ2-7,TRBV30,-,AWSVRGRYEQY
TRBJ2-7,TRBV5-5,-,ASSLGPPYEQY
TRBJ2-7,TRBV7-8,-,ASSAGTSGTYEQY
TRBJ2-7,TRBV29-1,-,SVGLAGAGEQY
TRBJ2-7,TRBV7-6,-,ASSFSGGGGEQY
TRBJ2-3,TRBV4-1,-,ASSHGAGGSTDTQY
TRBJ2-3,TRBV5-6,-,ASTLAEGPLSTDTQY
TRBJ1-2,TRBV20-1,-,RPMGDYGYT
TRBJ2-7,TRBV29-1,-,SASEGTIGLEYEQY
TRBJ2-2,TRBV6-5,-,ASGLGGLGGELF
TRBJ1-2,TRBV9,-,ASSVGLDGYT
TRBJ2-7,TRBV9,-,ASSVAGDYEQY
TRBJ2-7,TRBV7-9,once,ASSDPGRMGKSYEQY
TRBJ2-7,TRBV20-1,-,SARDSYEQY
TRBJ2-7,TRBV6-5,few,ASSATSSDIYEQY
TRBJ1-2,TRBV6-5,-,ASSDTSSYGYT
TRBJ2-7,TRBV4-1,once,ASSQEVSGTAYEQY